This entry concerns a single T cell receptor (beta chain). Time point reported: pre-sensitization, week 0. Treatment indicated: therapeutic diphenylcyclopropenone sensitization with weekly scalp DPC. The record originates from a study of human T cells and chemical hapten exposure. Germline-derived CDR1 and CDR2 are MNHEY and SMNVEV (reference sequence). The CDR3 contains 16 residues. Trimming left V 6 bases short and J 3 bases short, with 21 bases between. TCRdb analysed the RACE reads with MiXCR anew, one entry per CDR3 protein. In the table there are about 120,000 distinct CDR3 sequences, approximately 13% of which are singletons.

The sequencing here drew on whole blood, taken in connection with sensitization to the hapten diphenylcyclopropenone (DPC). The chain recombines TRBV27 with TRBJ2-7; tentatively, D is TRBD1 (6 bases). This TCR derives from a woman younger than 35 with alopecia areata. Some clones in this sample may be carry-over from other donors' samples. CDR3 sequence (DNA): TGTGCCAGCAGCACAACCATCAGGGGCGCCGGCTACGAGCAGTACTTC. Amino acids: CASSTTIRGAGYEQYF.